What follows is one T cell receptor beta chain and its context. The antigen remains unidentified. The CDR3 totals 14 residues. Germline V gene sequence: CDR1 LNHDA, CDR2 SQIVND (reference sequence). The V end was cut by 5 bases, the J end by 1 base, with 9 bases between. The protocol was immunoSEQ multiplex PCR, while the TCRdb copy is restricted to in-frame clones and leaves out a portion. The sample holds about 40,000 clones, 60% to 80% seen once. This entry belongs to a study of radiotherapy plus CTLA-4 blockade in lung cancer. Study information: Across the patients, objective responses occurred in approximately 20%, and disease control in around 31%.

General study findings and limits: Blood-borne expansion of tumor-derived TCR clones followed radiotherapy plus ipilimumab. In blood, early T cell clone dynamics reportedly predicted response best, together with interferon-beta.

The TCR was taken from a human donor with non-small cell lung cancer that progressed on radiotherapy plus ipilimumab. Sequencing was performed on peripheral blood, taken from a patient treated with radiotherapy plus ipilimumab. The V call is TRBV19, the J call TRBJ2-1; D is unresolved. Here the CDR3 DNA reads TGTGCCAGTAGTCCCGCCGGGTCCTACAATGAGCAGTTCTTC. This translates into CASSPAGSYNEQFF.